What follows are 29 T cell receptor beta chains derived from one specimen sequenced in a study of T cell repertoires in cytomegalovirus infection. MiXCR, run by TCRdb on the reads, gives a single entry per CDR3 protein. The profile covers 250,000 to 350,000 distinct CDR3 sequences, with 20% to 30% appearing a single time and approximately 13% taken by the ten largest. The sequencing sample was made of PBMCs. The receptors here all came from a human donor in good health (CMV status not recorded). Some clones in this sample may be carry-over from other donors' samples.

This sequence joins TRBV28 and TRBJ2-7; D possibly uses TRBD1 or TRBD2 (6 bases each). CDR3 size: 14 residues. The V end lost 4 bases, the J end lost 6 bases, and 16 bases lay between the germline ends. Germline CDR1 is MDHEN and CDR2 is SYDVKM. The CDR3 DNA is TGTGCCAGCAGTTCGGGGGCTCAAGATCCCGAGCAGTACTTC. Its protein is CASSSGAQDPEQYF.

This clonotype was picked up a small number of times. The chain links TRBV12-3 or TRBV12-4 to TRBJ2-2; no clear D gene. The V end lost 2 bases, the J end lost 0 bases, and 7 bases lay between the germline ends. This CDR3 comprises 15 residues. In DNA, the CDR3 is TGTGCCAGCAGTTTAAGAGCGACGAACACCGGGGAGCTGTTTTTT. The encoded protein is CASSLRATNTGELFF.

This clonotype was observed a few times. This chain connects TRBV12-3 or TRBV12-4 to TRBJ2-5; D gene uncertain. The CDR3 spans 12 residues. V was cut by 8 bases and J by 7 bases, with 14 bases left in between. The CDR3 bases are TGTGCCAGCGCGAGTTCTTTCGGGACCCAGTACTTC. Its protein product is CASASSFGTQYF.

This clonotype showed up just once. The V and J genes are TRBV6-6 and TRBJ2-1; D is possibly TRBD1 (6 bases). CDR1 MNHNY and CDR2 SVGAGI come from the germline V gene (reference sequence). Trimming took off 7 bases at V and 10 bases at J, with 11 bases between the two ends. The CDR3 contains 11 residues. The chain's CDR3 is CASTTGQEQFF. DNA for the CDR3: TGTGCCAGCACCACAGGACAGGAGCAGTTCTTC.

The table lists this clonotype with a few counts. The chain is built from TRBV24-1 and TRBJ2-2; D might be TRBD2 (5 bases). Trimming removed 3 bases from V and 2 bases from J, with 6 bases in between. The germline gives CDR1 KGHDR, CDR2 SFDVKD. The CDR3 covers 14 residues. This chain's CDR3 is CATSDRGNTGELFF. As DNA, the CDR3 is TGTGCCACCAGTGATCGGGGAAACACCGGGGAGCTGTTTTTT.

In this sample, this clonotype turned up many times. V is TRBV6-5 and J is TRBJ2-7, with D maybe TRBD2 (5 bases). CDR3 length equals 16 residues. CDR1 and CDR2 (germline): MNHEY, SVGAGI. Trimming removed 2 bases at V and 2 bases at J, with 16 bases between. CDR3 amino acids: CASSYGYGERPYEQYF. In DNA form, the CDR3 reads TGTGCCAGCAGTTACGGTTATGGGGAGAGACCCTACGAGCAGTACTTC.

The CDR3 DNA follows: TGTGCCAGTAGTATAGAGGCCAGTGCCGAAGCTTTCTTT. Translated: CASSIEASAEAFF. The V gene is TRBV19, the J gene TRBJ1-1, with D hard to call. There are 13 residues in the CDR3. V was cut by 0 bases and J by 8 bases, with 10 bases left in between. Per germline, CDR1 LNHDA and CDR2 SQIVND (reference sequence).

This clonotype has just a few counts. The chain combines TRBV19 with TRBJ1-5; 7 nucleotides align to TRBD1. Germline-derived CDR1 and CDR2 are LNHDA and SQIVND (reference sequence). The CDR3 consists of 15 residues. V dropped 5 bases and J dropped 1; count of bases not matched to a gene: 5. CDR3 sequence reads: CASSPQGGSNQPQHF. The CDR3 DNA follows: TGTGCCAGTAGTCCCCAGGGGGGCAGCAATCAGCCCCAGCATTTT.

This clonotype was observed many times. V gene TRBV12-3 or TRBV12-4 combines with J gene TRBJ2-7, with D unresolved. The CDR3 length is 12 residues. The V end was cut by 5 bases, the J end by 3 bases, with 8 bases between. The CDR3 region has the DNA TGTGCCAGCAGTAAGACTGGCTACGAGCAGTACTTC. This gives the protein CASSKTGYEQYF.

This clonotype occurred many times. This CDR3 reads CASSLSWGGEAFF. The CDR3 DNA reads TGTGCCAGCAGCTTAAGTTGGGGGGGAGAAGCTTTCTTT. The chain uses TRBV7-2 and TRBJ1-1, with a possible D match to TRBD1 (5 bases). The CDR3 has 13 amino acids. Trimming stripped 2 bases from V and 8 bases from J, with 12 bases between. Germline V gene sequence: CDR1 SGHTA, CDR2 FQGNSA.

The CDR3 spells CASSLGPGFAYF. CDR3 nucleotides: TGTGCCAGCAGCTTAGGACCAGGGTTTGCGTACTTC. This rearrangement joins TRBV7-2 to TRBJ2-7, with D maybe TRBD1 (5 bases). V was trimmed by 1 base and J by 12 bases, leaving 13 bases between them. Germline lookup yields CDR1 SGHTA and CDR2 FQGNSA. The CDR3 length is 12 residues.

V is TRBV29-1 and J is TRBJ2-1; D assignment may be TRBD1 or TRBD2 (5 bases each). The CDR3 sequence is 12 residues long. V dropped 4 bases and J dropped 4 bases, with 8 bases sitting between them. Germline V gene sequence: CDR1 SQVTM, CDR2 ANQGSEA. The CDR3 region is CSVGDQYNEQFF. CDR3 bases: TGCAGCGTTGGGGACCAATACAATGAGCAGTTCTTC.

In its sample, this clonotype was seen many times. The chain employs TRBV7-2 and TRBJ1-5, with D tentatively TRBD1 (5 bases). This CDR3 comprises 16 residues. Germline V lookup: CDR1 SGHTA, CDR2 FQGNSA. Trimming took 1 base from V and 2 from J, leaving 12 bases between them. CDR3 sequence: CASSLVGLGRNQPQHF. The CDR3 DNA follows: TGTGCCAGCAGCTTAGTGGGGCTGGGCCGCAATCAGCCCCAGCATTTT.

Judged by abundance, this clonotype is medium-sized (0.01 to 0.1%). The CDR3 loop reads CASSSWNNEQFF. CDR3 DNA sequence: TGTGCCAGCAGCTCGTGGAACAATGAGCAGTTCTTC. The gene calls are TRBV11-3 and TRBJ2-1; D is ambiguous. With 4 bases removed from V and 5 bases from J, the gap between germline ends came to 6 bases. The germline gives CDR1 SGHNT, CDR2 YENEEA. This CDR3 region has 12 residues. Drawing the rest from reference TRBV11-3 and TRBJ2-1, the complete variable domain is EAGVVQSPRYKIIEKKQPVAFWCNPISGHNTLYWYLQNLGQGPELLIRYENEEAVDDSQLPKDRFSAERLKGVDSTLKIQPAELGDSAVYLCASSSWNNEQFFGPGTRLTVL.

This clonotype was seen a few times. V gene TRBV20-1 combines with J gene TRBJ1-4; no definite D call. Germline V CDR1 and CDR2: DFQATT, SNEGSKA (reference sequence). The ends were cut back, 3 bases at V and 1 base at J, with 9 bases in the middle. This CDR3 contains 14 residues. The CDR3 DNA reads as TGCAGTGCTAGGGACTTCCGAACTAATGAAAAACTGTTTTTT. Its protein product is CSARDFRTNEKLFF.

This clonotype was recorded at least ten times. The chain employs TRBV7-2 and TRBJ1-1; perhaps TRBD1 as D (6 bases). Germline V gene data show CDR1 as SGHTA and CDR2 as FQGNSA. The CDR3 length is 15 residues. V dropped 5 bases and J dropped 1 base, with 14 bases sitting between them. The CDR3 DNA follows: TGTGCCAGCAGCCGACAGGTGGGAGGGAACACTGAAGCTTTCTTT. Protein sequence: CASSRQVGGNTEAFF.

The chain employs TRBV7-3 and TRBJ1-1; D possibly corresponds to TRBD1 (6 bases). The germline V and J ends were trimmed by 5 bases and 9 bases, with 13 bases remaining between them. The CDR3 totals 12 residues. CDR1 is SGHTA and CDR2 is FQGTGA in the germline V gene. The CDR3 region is CASSGGGDKAFF. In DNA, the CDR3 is TGTGCCAGCAGCGGCGGGGGGGACAAAGCTTTCTTT.

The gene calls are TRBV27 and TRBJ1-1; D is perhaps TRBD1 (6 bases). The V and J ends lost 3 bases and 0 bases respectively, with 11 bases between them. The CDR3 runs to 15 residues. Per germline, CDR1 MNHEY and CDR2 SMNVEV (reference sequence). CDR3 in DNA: TGTGCCAGCAGTTTCGCTAGGGGGGTGAACACTGAAGCTTTCTTT. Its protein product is CASSFARGVNTEAFF.

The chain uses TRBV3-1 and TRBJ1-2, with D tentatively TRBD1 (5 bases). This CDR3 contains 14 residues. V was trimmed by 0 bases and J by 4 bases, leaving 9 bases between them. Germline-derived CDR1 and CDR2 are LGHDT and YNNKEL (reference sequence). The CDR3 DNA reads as TGTGCCAGCAGCCAAGATCCCAGGGCCTATGGCTACACCTTC. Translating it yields CASSQDPRAYGYTF.

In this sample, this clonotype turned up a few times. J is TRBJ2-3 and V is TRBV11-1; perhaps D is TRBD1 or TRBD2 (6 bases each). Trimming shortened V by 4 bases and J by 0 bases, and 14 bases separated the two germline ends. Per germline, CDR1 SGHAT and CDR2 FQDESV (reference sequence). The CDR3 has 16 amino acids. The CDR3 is CASSWGEGGSTDTQYF. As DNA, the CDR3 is TGTGCCAGCAGCTGGGGCGAGGGGGGCAGCACAGATACGCAGTATTTT.

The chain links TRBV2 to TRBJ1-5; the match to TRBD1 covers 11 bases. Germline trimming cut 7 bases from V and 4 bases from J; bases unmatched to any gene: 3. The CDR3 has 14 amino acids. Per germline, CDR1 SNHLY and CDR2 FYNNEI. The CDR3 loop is CASMRDRGNQPQHF. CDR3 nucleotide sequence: TGTGCCAGCATGCGGGACAGGGGGAATCAGCCCCAGCATTTT.

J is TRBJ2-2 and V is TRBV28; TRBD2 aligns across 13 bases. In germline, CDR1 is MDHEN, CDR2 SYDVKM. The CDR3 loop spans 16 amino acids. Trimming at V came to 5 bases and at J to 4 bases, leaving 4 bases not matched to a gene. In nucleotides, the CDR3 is TGTGCCAGCAGTCGACGACTAGCGGGAGGCACCGGGGAGCTGTTTTTT. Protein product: CASSRRLAGGTGELFF. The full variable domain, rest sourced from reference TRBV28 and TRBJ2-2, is DVKVTQSSRYLVKRTGEKVFLECVQDMDHENMFWYRQDPGLGLRLIYFSYDVKMKEKGDIPEGYSVSREKKERFSLILESASTNQTSMYLCASSRRLAGGTGELFFGEGSRLTVL.

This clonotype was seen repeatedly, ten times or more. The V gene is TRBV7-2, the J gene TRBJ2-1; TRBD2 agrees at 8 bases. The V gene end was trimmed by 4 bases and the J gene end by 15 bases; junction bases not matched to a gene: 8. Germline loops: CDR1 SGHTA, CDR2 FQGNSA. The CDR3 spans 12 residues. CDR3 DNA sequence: TGTGCCAGCAGCTCGCGGACTAGCACCCCGTTCTTC. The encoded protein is CASSSRTSTPFF.

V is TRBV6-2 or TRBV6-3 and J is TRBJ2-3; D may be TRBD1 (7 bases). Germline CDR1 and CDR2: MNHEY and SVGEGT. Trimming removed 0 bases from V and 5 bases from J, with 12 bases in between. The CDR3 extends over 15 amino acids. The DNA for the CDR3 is TGTGCCAGCAGTTACTCGAACAGGGGAGGAGATACGCAGTATTTT. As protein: CASSYSNRGGDTQYF.

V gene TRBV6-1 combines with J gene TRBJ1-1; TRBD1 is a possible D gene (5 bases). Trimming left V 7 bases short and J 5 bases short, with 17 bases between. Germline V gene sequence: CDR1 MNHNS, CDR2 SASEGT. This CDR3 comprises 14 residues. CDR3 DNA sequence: TGTGCCAGCAAGCTGCCGGGGGGGGAGACTGAAGCTTTCTTT. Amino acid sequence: CASKLPGGETEAFF.

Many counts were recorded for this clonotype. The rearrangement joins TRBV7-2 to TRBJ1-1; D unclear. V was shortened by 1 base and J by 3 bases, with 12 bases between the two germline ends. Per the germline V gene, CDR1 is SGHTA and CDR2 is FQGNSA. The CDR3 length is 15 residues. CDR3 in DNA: TGTGCCAGCAGCTTAGGACCGGGAAGGGACACTGAAGCTTTCTTT. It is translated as CASSLGPGRDTEAFF. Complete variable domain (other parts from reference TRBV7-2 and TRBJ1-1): GAGVSQSPSNKVTEKGKDVELRCDPISGHTALYWYRQSLGQGLEFLIYFQGNSAPDKSGLPSDRFSAERTGGSVSTLTIQRTQQEDSAVYLCASSLGPGRDTEAFFGQGTRLTVV.

DNA for the CDR3: TGCAGTGCTAGAGGGATAGCGGGAGGGCCCTACAATGAGCAGTTCTTC. Translation: CSARGIAGGPYNEQFF. The chain recombines TRBV20-1 with TRBJ2-1; 11 bases fit TRBD2. The germline CDR1 and CDR2 sequences are DFQATT and SNEGSKA (reference sequence). The CDR3 length is 16 residues. The V gene end was trimmed by 1 base and the J gene end by 2 bases; junction bases not matched to a gene: 4.

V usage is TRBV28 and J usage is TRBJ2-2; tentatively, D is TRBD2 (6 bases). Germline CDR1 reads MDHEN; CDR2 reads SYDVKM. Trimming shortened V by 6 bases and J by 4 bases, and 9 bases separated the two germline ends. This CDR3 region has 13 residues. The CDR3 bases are TGTGCCAGCAGGTCCGGGGGCACCGGGGAGCTGTTTTTT. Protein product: CASRSGGTGELFF.

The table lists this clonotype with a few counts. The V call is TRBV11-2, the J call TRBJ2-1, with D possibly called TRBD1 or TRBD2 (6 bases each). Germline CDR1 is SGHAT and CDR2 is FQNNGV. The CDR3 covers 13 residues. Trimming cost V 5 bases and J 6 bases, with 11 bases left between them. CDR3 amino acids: CASSRGGRNEQFF. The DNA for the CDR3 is TGTGCCAGCAGCCGTGGGGGGCGCAATGAGCAGTTCTTC.